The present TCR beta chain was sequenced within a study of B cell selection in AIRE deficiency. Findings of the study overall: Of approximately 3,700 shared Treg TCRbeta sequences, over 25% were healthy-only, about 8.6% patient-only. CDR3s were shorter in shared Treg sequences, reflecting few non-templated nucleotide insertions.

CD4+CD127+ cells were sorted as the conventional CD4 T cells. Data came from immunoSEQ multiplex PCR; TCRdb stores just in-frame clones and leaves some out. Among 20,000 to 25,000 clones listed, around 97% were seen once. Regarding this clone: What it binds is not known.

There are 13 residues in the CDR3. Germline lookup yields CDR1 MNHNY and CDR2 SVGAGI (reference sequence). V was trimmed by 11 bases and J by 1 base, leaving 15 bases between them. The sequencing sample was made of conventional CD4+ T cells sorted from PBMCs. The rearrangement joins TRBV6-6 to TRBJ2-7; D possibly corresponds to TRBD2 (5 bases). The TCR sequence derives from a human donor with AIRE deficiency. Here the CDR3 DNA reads TGTGCCTCAACCCCAAGGGAGTCCTACGAGCAGTACTTC. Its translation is CASTPRESYEQYF.